These 11 T cell receptor beta chains came from one sample sequenced in a study of T cells in tuberculosis. The time point here: new active TB diagnosis, blood taken before or within 7 days of starting treatment. Profiled with immunoSEQ multiplex PCR; TCRdb holds only in-frame clones, not every one. This table holds approximately 30,000 clones, 87% found once. The source material was PBMCs, sampled at tuberculosis diagnosis. All receptors come from an adult with tuberculosis.

Comments on this clone: The germline gene is not matched at one end of the junction; a read error may be the cause. The chain couples TRBV6-1 to TRBJ2-3; TRBD1 aligns across 7 bases. Germline V gene lookup returns CDR1 MNHNS and CDR2 SASEGT. The CDR3 is made up of 14 amino acids. CDR3 region: CASIEGGRTDTQYF. CDR3 DNA: TGTGCCAGCATTGAAGGGGGCAGGACAGATACGCAGTATTTT.

The J gene is TRBJ2-1, the V gene TRBV5-1, with 8 bases fitting TRBD2. The V gene's germline CDR1 is SGHRS and CDR2 YFSETQ. This CDR3 is 15 amino acids long. V lost 4 bases to trimming and J lost 2 bases; unmatched junction nucleotides: 5. The CDR3 bases are TGCGCCAGCAGCATAGGACTAGCCGCCTACAATGAGCAGTTCTTC. It translates to CASSIGLAAYNEQFF.

The chain uses TRBV27 and TRBJ1-1; a weak D match, TRBD1 (5 bases). CDR1 is MNHEY, CDR2 SMNVEV, per germline (reference sequence). V was shortened by 0 bases and J by 4 bases, with 9 bases between the two germline ends. This CDR3 has 14 amino acids. The CDR3 protein is CASSLSGVGTEAFF. The DNA of the CDR3 is TGTGCCAGCAGTTTATCAGGGGTGGGCACTGAAGCTTTCTTT.

The chain carries TRBV4-3 and TRBJ1-2; D uncertain. In germline, CDR1 is LGHNA, CDR2 YSLEER. The CDR3 runs 14 residues. Trimming shortened V by 0 bases and J by 6 bases, and 11 bases separated the two germline ends. CDR3 in DNA: TGCGCCAGCAGCCAAGATCTTGGAGTGGATGGCTACACCTTC. It translates to CASSQDLGVDGYTF.

This clone was counted a single time. V gene TRBV5-1 combines with J gene TRBJ1-1; D not certain. Between the trimmed V and J ends, which lost 3 bases and 4 bases, there was a span of 10 bases. Germline CDR1 SGHRS, CDR2 YFSETQ. This CDR3 is 13 amino acids long. The CDR3 loop is CASSYSGLTEAFF. CDR3 in DNA: TGCGCCAGCAGCTATTCTGGGCTCACTGAAGCTTTCTTT.

The chain carries TRBV7-2 and TRBJ2-3; D not resolved. V was clipped by 5 bases and J by 0 bases, with 6 bases between them. Germline CDR1 and CDR2: SGHTA and FQGNSA. This CDR3 is 13 amino acids long. In DNA, the CDR3 is TGTGCCAGCAGCCCCTCTAGCACAGATACGCAGTATTTT. Protein product: CASSPSSTDTQYF. Filled out from reference TRBV7-2 and TRBJ2-3, the complete variable domain reads GAGVSQSPSNKVTEKGKDVELRCDPISGHTALYWYRQSLGQGLEFLIYFQGNSAPDKSGLPSDRFSAERTGGSVSTLTIQRTQQEDSAVYLCASSPSSTDTQYFGPGTRLTVL.

The chain links TRBV9 to TRBJ1-5, with TRBD1 matching over 8 bases. This CDR3 is 15 amino acids long. V lost 2 bases, J lost 7 bases, and 8 bases stayed unmatched. Germline V gene lookup returns CDR1 SGDLS and CDR2 YYNGEE. CDR3 nucleotides: TGTGCCAGCAGCGTGAATGGACAGGGAGGCCAGCCCCAGCATTTT. Residues: CASSVNGQGGQPQHF. The full variable domain, in which reference TRBV9 and TRBJ1-5 provide the parts outside the CDR3, is DSGVTQTPKHLITATGQRVTLRCSPRSGDLSVYWYQQSLDQGLQFLIQYYNGEERAKGNILERFSAQQFPDLHSELNLSSLELGDSALYFCASSVNGQGGQPQHFGDGTRLSIL.

This chain uses TRBV28 with TRBJ1-2; the match to TRBD1 covers 7 bases. V was pared by 2 bases and J by 13 bases, with 13 bases of the junction left unmatched. CDR1 and CDR2 (germline): MDHEN, SYDVKM. The CDR3 covers 14 residues. The CDR3 DNA reads TGTGCCAGCAGTTTAACAGGGGCCTCCGTAGGTTCCACCTTC. It yields the protein CASSLTGASVGSTF.

This chain connects TRBV28 to TRBJ1-1; weak D call: TRBD1 (5 bases). The CDR3 totals 14 residues. CDR1 and CDR2 from the germline V gene are MDHEN and SYDVKM. V lost 2 bases and J 4 bases, leaving 11 bases between the germline ends. CDR3 protein: CASSLSLRGTEAFF. As DNA, the CDR3 is TGTGCCAGCAGTTTAAGTCTTAGGGGCACTGAAGCTTTCTTT. The full variable domain, with the rest looked up from reference TRBV28 and TRBJ1-1, is DVKVTQSSRYLVKRTGEKVFLECVQDMDHENMFWYRQDPGLGLRLIYFSYDVKMKEKGDIPEGYSVSREKKERFSLILESASTNQTSMYLCASSLSLRGTEAFFGQGTRLTVV.

CDR3 sequence reads: CASSLTSGGRYEQYF. CDR3 nucleotides: TGTGCCAGCAGCCTCACTAGCGGGGGGCGGTACGAGCAGTACTTC. The chain recombines TRBV13 with TRBJ2-7, with 12 bases identical to TRBD2. The germline CDR1 and CDR2 sequences are PRHDT and FYEKMQ (reference sequence). This CDR3 has 15 residues. V lost 5 bases, J lost 4 bases, and 6 bases stayed unmatched.

V usage is TRBV11-2 and J usage is TRBJ2-1, with 11 nucleotides matching TRBD2. Germline V gives CDR1 SGHAT, CDR2 FQNNGV. With 5 bases clipped from V and 13 bases from J, the junction kept 13 bases outside the gene matches. This CDR3 has 15 residues. The CDR3 sequence: CASSPRLSGGARQFF. DNA for the CDR3: TGTGCCAGCAGCCCCCGACTTAGCGGGGGGGCAAGACAGTTCTTC.